The 22 T cell receptor beta chains reported below all come from one sample, sequenced in a study of CD8+ T cells in alopecia areata. Extraction and reverse transcription of RNA yielded cDNA as the sequencing template. Assay: immunoSEQ multiplex PCR; the TCRdb copy retains only in-frame clones and omits some. The table records more than 150,000 clones, about half of them present only once. Treatment given: oral pan-JAK inhibitor, 5-10 mg twice daily. The sample in question was CD8+ T cells sorted from blood, obtained around week 54, from a patient treated with tofacitinib. The source of these receptors is a human donor with alopecia areata.

This clone was seen just once. The chain has TRBV7-6 and TRBJ1-1; D is possibly TRBD1 (5 bases). Trimming cost V 5 bases and J 6 bases, with 16 bases left between them. CDR1 is SGHVS and CDR2 is FNYEAQ in the germline V gene. This CDR3 is 14 amino acids long. The CDR3 spells CASSPSRGRAEAFF. Here the CDR3 DNA reads TGTGCCAGCAGCCCAAGTCGGGGGAGGGCTGAAGCTTTCTTT.

The CDR3 sequence: CASSLVADRQGVGQPQHF. The CDR3 bases are TGTGCCAGCAGCTTGGTGGCGGACCGACAGGGAGTCGGTCAGCCCCAGCATTTT. This chain links TRBV5-6 with TRBJ1-5, with 7 bases that match TRBD1. Germline V gene data show CDR1 as SGHDT and CDR2 as YYEEEE. Trimming cost V 0 bases and J 6 bases; bases outside gene matches: 15. The CDR3 is 18 residues long. The variable domain in full, with the rest retrieved from reference TRBV5-6 and TRBJ1-5, is DAGVTQSPTHLIKTRGQQVTLRCSPKSGHDTVSWYQQALGQGPQFIFQYYEEEERQRGNFPDRFSGHQFPNYSSELNVNALLLGDSALYLCASSLVADRQGVGQPQHFGDGTRLSIL.

This chain uses TRBV5-1 with TRBJ1-1; D possibly corresponds to TRBD1 (5 bases). Germline V gene lookup returns CDR1 SGHRS and CDR2 YFSETQ. The CDR3 loop spans 13 amino acids. The ends were cut back, 0 bases at V and 5 bases at J, with 8 bases in the middle. This chain's CDR3 is CASSLETVTEAFF. The CDR3 DNA reads as TGCGCCAGCAGCTTGGAGACAGTTACTGAAGCTTTCTTT.

This clone has more than one count but fewer than ten. V and J are TRBV7-9 and TRBJ1-4, with D unclear. This CDR3 is 16 amino acids long. Trimming shortened V by 1 base and J by 0 bases, and 9 bases separated the two germline ends. Germline assignment: CDR1 SEHNR and CDR2 FQNEAQ (reference sequence). This chain's CDR3 is CASSLVRETTNEKLFF. The CDR3 DNA is TGTGCCAGCAGCTTAGTACGGGAGACAACTAATGAAAAACTGTTTTTT.

The chain links TRBV5-1 to TRBJ2-5, with 9 bases lining up with TRBD1. Germline values: CDR1 SGHRS, CDR2 YFSETQ. V lost 5 bases, J lost 4 bases, and 9 bases stayed unmatched. CDR3 length equals 15 residues. The CDR3 here is CASSNRQGGAETQYF. DNA of the CDR3: TGCGCCAGCAGTAATCGACAGGGGGGAGCAGAGACCCAGTACTTC.

The rearrangement joins TRBV9 to TRBJ2-3; 7 nucleotides align to TRBD2. The CDR3 totals 16 residues. Germline V lookup: CDR1 SGDLS, CDR2 YYNGEE. The V segment lost 3 bases and the J segment 3 bases; nucleotides outside the gene matches: 10. For the CDR3, the DNA is TGTGCCAGCAGCGCCGAGGACCGGGGGGTGACAGATACGCAGTATTTT. This encodes CASSAEDRGVTDTQYF. Based on the CDR3 plus reference TRBV9 and TRBJ2-3, the full variable domain is DSGVTQTPKHLITATGQRVTLRCSPRSGDLSVYWYQQSLDQGLQFLIQYYNGEERAKGNILERFSAQQFPDLHSELNLSSLELGDSALYFCASSAEDRGVTDTQYFGPGTRLTVL.

The genes are TRBV6-5 and TRBJ2-5; D remains ambiguous. This CDR3 has 13 residues. Germline V gene lookup returns CDR1 MNHEY and CDR2 SVGAGI. V gave up 0 bases and J gave up 2 bases, with 4 bases separating them. The CDR3 sequence: CASSYSGQETQYF. The CDR3 bases are TGTGCCAGCAGTTACTCGGGGCAAGAGACCCAGTACTTC.

The DNA for the CDR3 is TGCGCCAGCAGCTTGATAGGGGAGAATGAGCAGTTCTTC. Amino acid sequence: CASSLIGENEQFF. The chain joins TRBV5-1 to TRBJ2-1; the D call may be TRBD1 or TRBD2 (5 bases each). CDR3 length: 13 amino acids. The V and J ends lost 1 base and 7 bases respectively, with 9 bases between them. In germline, CDR1 is SGHRS, CDR2 YFSETQ.

The rearrangement links TRBV4-2 to TRBJ2-5; D is unclear. Germline V CDR1 and CDR2: LGHNA, YNFKEQ. The CDR3 covers 17 residues. Trimming took off 1 base at V and 2 bases at J, with 17 bases between the two ends. CDR3 sequence (DNA): TGTGCCAGCAGCCAAGCTCGCGACGGGTTTCTGCAAGAGACCCAGTACTTC. Amino acids: CASSQARDGFLQETQYF.

This chain links TRBV30 with TRBJ2-1; D might be TRBD1 (5 bases). V was shortened by 0 bases and J by 7 bases, with 13 bases between the two germline ends. The CDR3 extends over 14 amino acids. Germline values: CDR1 GTSNPN, CDR2 SVGIG (reference sequence). As DNA, the CDR3 is TGTGCCTGGAGTGTGGGGCTCGCAGGGAATGAGCAGTTCTTC. Translated: CAWSVGLAGNEQFF. The complete variable domain, with remaining parts taken from reference TRBV30 and TRBJ2-1, reads SQTIHQWPATLVQPVGSPLSLECTVEGTSNPNLYWYRQAAGRGLQLLFYSVGIGQISSEVPQNLSASRPQDRQFILSSKKLLLSDSGFYLCAWSVGLAGNEQFFGPGTRLTVL.

This clone was counted a few times. J is TRBJ2-5 and V is TRBV7-6, with D perhaps TRBD1 (6 bases). The germline V gene has CDR1 SGHVS and CDR2 FNYEAQ. The V gene lost 3 bases and the J gene lost 5 bases, with 19 bases spanning the gap. This CDR3 has 16 residues. The CDR3 sequence: CASSLTGLGTRETQYF. The CDR3 DNA follows: TGTGCCAGCAGCTTGACAGGTTTGGGTACTCGGGAGACCCAGTACTTC. Based on the CDR3 plus reference TRBV7-6 and TRBJ2-5, the full variable domain is GAGVSQSPRYKVTKRGQDVALRCDPISGHVSLYWYRQALGQGPEFLTYFNYEAQQDKSGLPNDRFSAERPEGSISTLTIQRTEQRDSAMYRCASSLTGLGTRETQYFGPGTRLLVL.

This sequence joins TRBV2 and TRBJ2-2; D ambiguous. This CDR3 has 13 residues. With 7 bases removed from V and 6 bases from J, the gap between germline ends came to 12 bases. The germline CDR1 and CDR2 sequences are SNHLY and FYNNEI. This CDR3 is CASTVEGSGELFF. Here the CDR3 DNA reads TGTGCCAGCACCGTCGAAGGATCCGGGGAGCTGTTTTTT.

The chain carries TRBV19 and TRBJ2-5, with TRBD1 matching 9 bases. The DNA matches TRBJ2-7 better at its end, which makes the J call doubtful. Germline CDR1 LNHDA, CDR2 SQIVND (reference sequence). The CDR3 spans 13 residues. The DNA of the CDR3 is TGTGCCACCGCCGAGGACAGGGGCTACGAGCAGTACTTC. Translation: CATAEDRGYEQYF.

The chain recombines TRBV5-6 with TRBJ1-5, with a weak D call TRBD1 (5 bases). Germline CDR1 and CDR2: SGHDT and YYEEEE. With 4 bases removed from V and 1 base from J, the gap between germline ends came to 12 bases. CDR3 length: 15 amino acids. CDR3 region: CASSVGAWSNQPQHF. The CDR3, as DNA: TGTGCCAGCAGCGTAGGGGCTTGGAGCAATCAGCCCCAGCATTTT.

In this sample, this clone turned up a few times. The chain joins TRBV2 to TRBJ2-7, with TRBD1 matching 8 bases. The V segment lost 11 bases and the J segment 2 bases; nucleotides outside the gene matches: 5. Germline loops: CDR1 SNHLY, CDR2 FYNNEI. CDR3 length equals 12 residues. Here the CDR3 DNA reads TGTGCCGGCGGGACAGGCCCCTACGAGCAGTACTTC. Its protein product is CAGGTGPYEQYF.

The V and J genes are TRBV5-4 and TRBJ2-1; the D gene is possibly TRBD2 (5 bases). The V end was cut by 4 bases, the J end by 6 bases, with 14 bases between. The CDR3 loop spans 14 amino acids. The germline V gene encodes CDR1 SGHNT and CDR2 YYREEE (reference sequence). In nucleotides, the CDR3 is TGTGCCAGCAGCCCCTCGGGCGGAGGCAATGAGCAGTTCTTC. It yields the protein CASSPSGGGNEQFF.

The rearrangement joins TRBV4-1 to TRBJ2-1; TRBD1 aligns across 7 bases. The germline CDR1 and CDR2 sequences are MGHRA and YSYEKL. The CDR3 totals 15 residues. Trimming took 6 bases from V and 6 from J; bases not matched to a gene: 11. For the CDR3, the DNA is TGCGCCAGCAGGATACGGACAGGCGAAGTCAATGAGCAGTTCTTC. This translates into CASRIRTGEVNEQFF.

The rearrangement joins TRBV30 to TRBJ1-1; D not certain. The CDR3 contains 11 residues. From germline, CDR1 is GTSNPN and CDR2 SVGIG (reference sequence). With 0 bases removed from V and 7 bases from J, the gap between germline ends came to 6 bases. The CDR3 DNA follows: TGTGCCTGGAGTGTTGCAGATGAAGCTTTCTTT. Translation gives CAWSVADEAFF. Combining the CDR3 with reference TRBV30 and TRBJ1-1 gives the whole variable domain SQTIHQWPATLVQPVGSPLSLECTVEGTSNPNLYWYRQAAGRGLQLLFYSVGIGQISSEVPQNLSASRPQDRQFILSSKKLLLSDSGFYLCAWSVADEAFFGQGTRLTVV.

V and J are TRBV6-6 and TRBJ1-5, with 8 nucleotides matching TRBD1. The CDR3 covers 14 residues. Per germline, CDR1 MNHNY and CDR2 SVGAGI (reference sequence). The V segment lost 6 bases and the J segment 1 base; nucleotides outside the gene matches: 2. In DNA, the CDR3 is TGTGCCAGCAGCAGACAGGGGAGCAATCAGCCCCAGCATTTT. Translating gives CASSRQGSNQPQHF.

The chain employs TRBV30 and TRBJ1-1, with D tentatively TRBD1 (5 bases). Germline assignment: CDR1 GTSNPN and CDR2 SVGIG (reference sequence). The CDR3 runs 16 residues. The ends were cut back, 0 bases at V and 0 bases at J, with 14 bases in the middle. CDR3: CAWSVLTGLMNTEAFF. CDR3 sequence (DNA): TGTGCCTGGAGTGTACTTACGGGACTAATGAACACTGAAGCTTTCTTT.

The chain employs TRBV13 and TRBJ2-1; TRBD2 might be the D (7 bases). The CDR3 length is 12 residues. Deletions cut 5 bases from V and 9 bases from J, with 11 bases between. Looked up from germline, CDR1 is PRHDT and CDR2 is FYEKMQ (reference sequence). Here the CDR3 DNA reads TGTGCCAGCAGCGGGGGGGCCAGTGAGCAGTTCTTC. As protein: CASSGGASEQFF.

About this clone: This CDR3 is also generated by other DNA sequences in the sample. This chain uses TRBV27 with TRBJ2-3; D not resolved. Germline V gene sequence: CDR1 MNHEY, CDR2 SMNVEV (reference sequence). Between the trimmed V and J ends, which lost 5 bases and 4 bases, there was a span of 7 bases. This CDR3 is 12 amino acids long. The CDR3 loop reads CASSPGADTQYF. The CDR3 DNA reads TGTGCCAGCAGTCCGGGTGCAGATACGCAGTATTTT.